Listed below are T cell receptor beta chains from one sample, sequenced in a study of blood T cell repertoires in COVID-19. TCRdb's copy holds only in-frame clones and misses some; the assay was immunoSEQ multiplex PCR. Of 100,000 or so clones listed, 91% are singletons. The sequencing input was peripheral blood. The receptors derive from a man in his forties or fifties with acute or convalescent COVID-19. The CDR3 runs from the conserved cysteine through the conserved F or W. Each record gives: V gene, J gene, CDR3 protein.

V gene: TRBV7-9
J gene: TRBJ2-7
CDR3 protein: CASSPAGTGIFEQYF

V gene: TRBV2
J gene: TRBJ2-5
CDR3 protein: CASSGQAQETQYF

V gene: TRBV10-1
J gene: TRBJ1-2
CDR3 protein: CASSRGGTNYGYTF

V gene: TRBV9
J gene: TRBJ1-3
CDR3 protein: CASSPRVSSGNTIYF

V gene: TRBV19
J gene: TRBJ1-4
CDR3 protein: CASTDSGMARTNEKLFF

V gene: TRBV7-8
J gene: TRBJ1-5
CDR3 protein: CASSLEGQSNQPQHF

V gene: TRBV12-5
J gene: TRBJ1-1
CDR3 protein: CASGLDQVRPEAFF

V gene: TRBV5-1
J gene: TRBJ2-7
CDR3 protein: CASSLFGTGDPSYEQYF

V gene: TRBV5-1
J gene: TRBJ1-4
CDR3 protein: CASSAGAATNEKLFF

V gene: TRBV3-1/TRBV3-2
J gene: TRBJ1-2
CDR3 protein: CASSRGGQNYGYTF

V gene: TRBV18
J gene: TRBJ2-7
CDR3 protein: CASSPPGQVSSYEQYF

V gene: TRBV5-4
J gene: TRBJ2-6
CDR3 protein: CASRTGESGANVLTF

V gene: TRBV3-1/TRBV3-2
J gene: TRBJ2-1
CDR3 protein: CASSQGGLAQFF

V gene: TRBV5-6
J gene: TRBJ1-1
CDR3 protein: CASNQGFEAFF

V gene: TRBV6-6
J gene: TRBJ2-5
CDR3 protein: CASKTGYRETQYF

V gene: TRBV10-3
J gene: TRBJ1-1
CDR3 protein: CAISDSGQITPNTEAFF

V gene: TRBV5-6
J gene: TRBJ1-1
CDR3 protein: CASSPTGANGGAFF

V gene: TRBV10-2
J gene: TRBJ2-7
CDR3 protein: CASSRTSGGYEQYF

V gene: TRBV6-5
J gene: TRBJ2-2
CDR3 protein: CASSYEGLTNTGELFF

V gene: TRBV7-2
J gene: TRBJ2-2
CDR3 protein: CASSLAAGGTGELFF

V gene: TRBV7-9
J gene: TRBJ1-1
CDR3 protein: CASSSTGLPEAFF

V gene: TRBV15
J gene: TRBJ1-4
CDR3 protein: CATSRGGQTRVREKLFF

V gene: TRBV30
J gene: TRBJ1-6
CDR3 protein: CAWSVRRVSPLHF

V gene: TRBV7-8
J gene: TRBJ2-1
CDR3 protein: CASSLAPGGNYNEQFF

V gene: TRBV5-4
J gene: TRBJ2-1
CDR3 protein: CASSLGQGKGNEQFF

V gene: TRBV5-1
J gene: TRBJ1-1
CDR3 protein: CASSLAGEAFF